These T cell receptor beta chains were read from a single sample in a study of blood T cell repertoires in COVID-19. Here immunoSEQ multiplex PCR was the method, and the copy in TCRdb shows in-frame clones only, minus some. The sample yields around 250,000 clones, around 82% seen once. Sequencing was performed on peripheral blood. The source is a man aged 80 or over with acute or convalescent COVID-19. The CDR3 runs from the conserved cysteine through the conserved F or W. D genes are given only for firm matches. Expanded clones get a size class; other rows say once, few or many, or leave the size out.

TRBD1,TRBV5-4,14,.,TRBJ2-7,TGTGCCAGCAGCTTACGGGACAGGGGAGACGAGCAGTACTTC,CASSLRDRGDEQYF
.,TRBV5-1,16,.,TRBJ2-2,TGCGCCAGCAGCTTGGGGAATAGCGCGAACACCGGGGAGCTGTTTTTT,CASSLGNSANTGELFF
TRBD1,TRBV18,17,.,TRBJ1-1,TGTGCCAGCTCAGCTATACACCGGGACAGGGGGCACACTGAAGCTTTCTTT,CASSAIHRDRGHTEAFF
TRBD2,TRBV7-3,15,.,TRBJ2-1,TGTGCCAGCAGCTTATGGGTCGGGAGGGACAATGAGCAGTTCTTC,CASSLWVGRDNEQFF
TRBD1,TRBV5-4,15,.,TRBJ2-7,TGTGCCAGCAGATCCGGCGGACAGGGGGCCTACGAGCAGTACTTC,CASRSGGQGAYEQYF
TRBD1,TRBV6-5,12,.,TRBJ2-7,TGTGCCAGCACCCGGGACAGCTACGAGCAGTACTTC,CASTRDSYEQYF
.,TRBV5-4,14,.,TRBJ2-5,TGTGCCAGCAGCTTTATGCGGGAAGGGGAGACCCAGTACTTC,CASSFMREGETQYF
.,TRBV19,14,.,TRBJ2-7,TGTGCCAGTAGTTTACAAGTGTTCCCCTACGAGCAGTACTTC,CASSLQVFPYEQYF
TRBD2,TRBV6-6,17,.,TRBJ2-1,TGTGCCAGCAGTCCCCGGACTAGCGGGGGCCCCAGGCATGAGCAGTTCTTC,CASSPRTSGGPRHEQFF
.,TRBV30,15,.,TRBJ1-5,TGTGCCTGGAACCCTAAGGGGCGGTACAATCAGCCCCAGCATTTT,CAWNPKGRYNQPQHF
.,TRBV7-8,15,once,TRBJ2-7,TGTGCCAGCAGCTTAGGTGTGAGCGTGAACTACGAGCAGTACTTC,CASSLGVSVNYEQYF
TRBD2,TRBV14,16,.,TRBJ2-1,TGTGCCAGCAGCCAAGATTTTGGACTAGCTTCCCGTGAGCAGTTCTTC,CASSQDFGLASREQFF
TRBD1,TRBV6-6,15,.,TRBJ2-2,TGTGCCAGCAGTCAGACAGGGATGGGCACCGGGGAGCTGTTTTTT,CASSQTGMGTGELFF
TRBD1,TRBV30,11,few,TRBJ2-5,TGTGCCTGGAGGGGACAGCAAACCCAGTACTTC,CAWRGQQTQYF
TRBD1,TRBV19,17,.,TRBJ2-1,TGTGCCAGTAACCCCATCCCGGGACAGGGATCCTACAATGAGCAGTTCTTC,CASNPIPGQGSYNEQFF